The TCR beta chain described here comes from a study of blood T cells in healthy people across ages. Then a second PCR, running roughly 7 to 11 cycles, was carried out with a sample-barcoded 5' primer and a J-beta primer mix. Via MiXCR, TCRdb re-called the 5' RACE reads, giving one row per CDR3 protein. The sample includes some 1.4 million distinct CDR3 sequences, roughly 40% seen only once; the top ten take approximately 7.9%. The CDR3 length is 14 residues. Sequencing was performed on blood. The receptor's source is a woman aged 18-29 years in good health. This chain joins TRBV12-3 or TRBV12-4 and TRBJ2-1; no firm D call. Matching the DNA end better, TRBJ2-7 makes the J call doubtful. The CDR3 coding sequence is TGTGCCAGCAGCCGCAGGAGCTCCTACAATGAGCAGTACTTC. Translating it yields CASSRRSSYNEQYF.